The clone carrying this TCR beta chain was seen once. CDR3 length equals 16 residues. The germline gives CDR1 MDHEN, CDR2 SYDVKM. Trimming took 6 bases from V and 2 from J; bases not matched to a gene: 11. Primers: 60 Vbeta forward and 13 Jbeta reverse. The authors' processing: The count from a later analysis was about 80 million unique TCR beta chains, 9 million to 12 million of them shared. Some clones are missing from TCRdb's copy, which holds only in-frame ones; the method was immunoSEQ multiplex PCR. The V and J calls and clone size come from that table; D and trimming were worked out from the DNA. The sample has about 140,000 clones, around 80% seen once. This sample is drawn from a study of cytomegalovirus exposure and HLA in healthy donors.

The sequence derives from a woman in her thirties or forties in good health and CMV-seronegative. The sample was PBMCs. V gene TRBV28 combines with J gene TRBJ2-7; 9 bases match TRBD1. The CDR3 DNA sequence: TGTGCCAGCAGCAGTACTGGACAGGGGAATCCCTACGAGCAGTACTTC. Amino acids: CASSSTGQGNPYEQYF.